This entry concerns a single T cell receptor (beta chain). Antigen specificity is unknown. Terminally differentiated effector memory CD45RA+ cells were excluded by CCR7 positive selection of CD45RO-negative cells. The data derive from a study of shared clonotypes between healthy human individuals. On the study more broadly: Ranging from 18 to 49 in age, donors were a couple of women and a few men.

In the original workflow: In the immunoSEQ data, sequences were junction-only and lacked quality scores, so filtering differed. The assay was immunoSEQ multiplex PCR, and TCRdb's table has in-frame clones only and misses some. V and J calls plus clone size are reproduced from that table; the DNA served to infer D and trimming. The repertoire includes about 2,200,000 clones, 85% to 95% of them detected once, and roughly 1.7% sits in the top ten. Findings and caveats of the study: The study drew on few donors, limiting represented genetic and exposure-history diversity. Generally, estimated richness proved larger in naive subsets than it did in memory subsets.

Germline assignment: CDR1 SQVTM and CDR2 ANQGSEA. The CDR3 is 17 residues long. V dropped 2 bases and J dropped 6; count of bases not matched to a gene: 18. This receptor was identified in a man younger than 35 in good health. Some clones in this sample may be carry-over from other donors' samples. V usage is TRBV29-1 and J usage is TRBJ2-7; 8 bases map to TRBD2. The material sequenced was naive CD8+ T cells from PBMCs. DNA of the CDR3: TGCAGCGTTGAAAAGGGCCAGGTGGACGGGAGGGCCTCCGAGCAGTACTTC. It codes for CSVEKGQVDGRASEQYF.